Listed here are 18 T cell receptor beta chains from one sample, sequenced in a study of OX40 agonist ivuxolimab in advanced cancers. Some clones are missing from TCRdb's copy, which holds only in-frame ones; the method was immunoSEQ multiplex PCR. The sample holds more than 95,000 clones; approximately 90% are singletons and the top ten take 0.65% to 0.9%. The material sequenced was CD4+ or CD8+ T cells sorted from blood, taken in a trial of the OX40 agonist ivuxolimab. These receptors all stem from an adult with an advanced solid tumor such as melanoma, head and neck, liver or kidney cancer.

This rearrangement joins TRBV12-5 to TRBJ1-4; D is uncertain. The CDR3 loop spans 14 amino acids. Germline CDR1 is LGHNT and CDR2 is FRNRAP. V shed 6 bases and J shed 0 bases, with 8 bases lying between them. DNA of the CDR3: TGTGCTAGTGGCCTTAGTCCAACTAATGAAAAACTGTTTTTT. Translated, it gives CASGLSPTNEKLFF.

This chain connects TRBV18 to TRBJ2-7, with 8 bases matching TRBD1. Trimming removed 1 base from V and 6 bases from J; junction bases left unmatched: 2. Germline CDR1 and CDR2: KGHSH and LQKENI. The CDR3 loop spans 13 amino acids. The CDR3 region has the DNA TGTGCCAGCTCACCACGGGACAGGAGCGAGCAGTACTTC. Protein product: CASSPRDRSEQYF.

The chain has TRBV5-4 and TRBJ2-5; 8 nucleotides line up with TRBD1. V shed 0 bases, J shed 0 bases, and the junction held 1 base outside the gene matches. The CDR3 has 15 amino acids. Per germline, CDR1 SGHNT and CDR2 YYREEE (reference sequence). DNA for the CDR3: TGTGCCAGCAGCTTGGGACAGGGGAACCAAGAGACCCAGTACTTC. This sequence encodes CASSLGQGNQETQYF.

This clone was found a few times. The chain's CDR3 is CARLARPYEQYF. The CDR3 DNA sequence: TGTGCCAGGCTTGCGAGGCCCTACGAGCAGTACTTC. The chain is built from TRBV19 and TRBJ2-7; no clear D gene. The CDR3 loop spans 12 amino acids. Looked up from germline, CDR1 is LNHDA and CDR2 is SQIVND (reference sequence). Between the trimmed V and J ends, which lost 9 bases and 2 bases, there was a span of 11 bases.

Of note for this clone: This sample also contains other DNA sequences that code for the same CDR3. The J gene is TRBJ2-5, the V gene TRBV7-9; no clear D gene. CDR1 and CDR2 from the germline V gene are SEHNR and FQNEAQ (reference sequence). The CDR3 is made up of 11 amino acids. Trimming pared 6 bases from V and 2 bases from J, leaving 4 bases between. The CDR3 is CASSLQETQYF. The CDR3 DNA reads TGTGCCAGCAGTTTACAAGAGACCCAGTACTTC.

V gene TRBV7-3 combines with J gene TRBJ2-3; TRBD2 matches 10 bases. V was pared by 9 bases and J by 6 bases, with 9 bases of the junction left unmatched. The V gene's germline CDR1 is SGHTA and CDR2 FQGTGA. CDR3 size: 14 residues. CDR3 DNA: TGTGCCAGTTCCGGGACTAGCGCCACGGATACGCAGTATTTT. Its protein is CASSGTSATDTQYF.

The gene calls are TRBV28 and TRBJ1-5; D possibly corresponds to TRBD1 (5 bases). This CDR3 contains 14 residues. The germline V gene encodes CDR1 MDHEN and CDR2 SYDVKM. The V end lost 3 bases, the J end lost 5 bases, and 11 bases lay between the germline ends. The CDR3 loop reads CASSFLREDQPQHF. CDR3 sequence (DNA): TGTGCCAGCAGTTTTCTCAGGGAAGATCAGCCCCAGCATTTT.

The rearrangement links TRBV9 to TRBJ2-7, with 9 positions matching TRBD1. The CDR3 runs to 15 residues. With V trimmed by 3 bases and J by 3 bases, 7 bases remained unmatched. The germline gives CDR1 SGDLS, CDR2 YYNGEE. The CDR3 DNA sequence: TGTGCCAGCAGCGAGGGACAGGGAGAAATCTACGAGCAGTACTTC. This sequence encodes CASSEGQGEIYEQYF. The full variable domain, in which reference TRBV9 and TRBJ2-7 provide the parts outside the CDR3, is DSGVTQTPKHLITATGQRVTLRCSPRSGDLSVYWYQQSLDQGLQFLIQYYNGEERAKGNILERFSAQQFPDLHSELNLSSLELGDSALYFCASSEGQGEIYEQYFGPGTRLTVT.

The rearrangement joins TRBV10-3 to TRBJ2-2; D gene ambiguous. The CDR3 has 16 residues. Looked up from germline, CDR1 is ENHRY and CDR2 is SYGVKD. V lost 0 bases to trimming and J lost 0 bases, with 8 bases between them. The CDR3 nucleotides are TGTGCCATCAGTGAGTCGGGCGGTTCGAACACCGGGGAGCTGTTTTTT. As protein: CAISESGGSNTGELFF.

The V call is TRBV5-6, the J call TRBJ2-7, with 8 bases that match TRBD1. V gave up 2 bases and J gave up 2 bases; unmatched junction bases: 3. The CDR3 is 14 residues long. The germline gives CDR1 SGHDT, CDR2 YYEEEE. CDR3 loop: CASSFGTGPYEQYF. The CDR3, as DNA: TGTGCCAGCAGCTTTGGGACAGGACCCTACGAGCAGTACTTC.

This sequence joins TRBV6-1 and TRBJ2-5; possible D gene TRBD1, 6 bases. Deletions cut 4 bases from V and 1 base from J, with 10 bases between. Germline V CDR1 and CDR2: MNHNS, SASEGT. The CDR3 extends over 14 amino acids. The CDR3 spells CASSGTVSQETQYF. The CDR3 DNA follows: TGTGCCAGCAGTGGGACAGTCTCCCAAGAGACCCAGTACTTC.

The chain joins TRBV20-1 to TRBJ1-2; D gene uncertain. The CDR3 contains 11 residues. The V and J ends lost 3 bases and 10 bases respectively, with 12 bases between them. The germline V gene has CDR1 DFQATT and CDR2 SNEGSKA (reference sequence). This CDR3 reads CSASNNPDYTF. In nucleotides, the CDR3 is TGCAGTGCTAGCAATAACCCAGACTACACCTTC.

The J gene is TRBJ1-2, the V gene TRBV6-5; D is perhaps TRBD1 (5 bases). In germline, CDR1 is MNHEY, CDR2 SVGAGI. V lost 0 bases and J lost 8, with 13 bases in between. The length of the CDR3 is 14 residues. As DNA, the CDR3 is TGTGCCAGCAGTTACTCGGGGCAGGGAGAGGGCTACACCTTC. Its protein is CASSYSGQGEGYTF.

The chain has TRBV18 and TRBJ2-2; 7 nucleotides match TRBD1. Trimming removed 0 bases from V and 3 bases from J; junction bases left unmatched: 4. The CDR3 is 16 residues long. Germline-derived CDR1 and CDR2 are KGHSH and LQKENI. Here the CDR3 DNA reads TGTGCCAGCTCACCACCACAGGGGTCGTACACCGGGGAGCTGTTTTTT. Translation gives CASSPPQGSYTGELFF.

CDR3 in amino acids: CASSMNLRGGYEQYF. In DNA form, the CDR3 reads TGCGCCAGCAGCATGAACCTCAGGGGAGGCTACGAGCAGTACTTC. The V call is TRBV5-1, the J call TRBJ2-7; perhaps D is TRBD1 or TRBD2 (6 bases each). Trimming pared 4 bases from V and 3 bases from J, leaving 17 bases between. This CDR3 is 15 amino acids long. The germline V gene encodes CDR1 SGHRS and CDR2 YFSETQ. The full variable domain, with the rest looked up from reference TRBV5-1 and TRBJ2-7, is KAGVTQTPRYLIKTRGQQVTLSCSPISGHRSVSWYQQTPGQGLQFLFEYFSETQRNKGNFPGRFSGRQFSNSRSEMNVSTLELGDSALYLCASSMNLRGGYEQYFGPGTRLTVT.

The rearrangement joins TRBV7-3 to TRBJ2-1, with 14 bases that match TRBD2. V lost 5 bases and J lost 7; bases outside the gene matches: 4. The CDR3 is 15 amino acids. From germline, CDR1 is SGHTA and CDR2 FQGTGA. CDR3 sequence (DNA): TGTGCCAGCAGCCCGGGACTAGCGGGGGTAAATGAGCAGTTCTTC. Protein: CASSPGLAGVNEQFF.

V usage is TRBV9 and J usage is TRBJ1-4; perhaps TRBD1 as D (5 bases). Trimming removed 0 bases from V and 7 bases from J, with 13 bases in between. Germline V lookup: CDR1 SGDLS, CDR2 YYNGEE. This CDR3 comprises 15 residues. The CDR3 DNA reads TGTGCCAGCAGCGTAGAAGGGAGGGGAGGTGAAAAACTGTTTTTT. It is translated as CASSVEGRGGEKLFF.

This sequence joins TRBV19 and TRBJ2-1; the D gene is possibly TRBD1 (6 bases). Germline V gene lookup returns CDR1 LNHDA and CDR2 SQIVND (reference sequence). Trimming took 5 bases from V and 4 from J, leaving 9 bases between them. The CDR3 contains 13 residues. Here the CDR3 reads CASSVTGYNEQFF. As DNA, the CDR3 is TGTGCCAGTAGTGTAACAGGGTACAATGAGCAGTTCTTC.